These 5 T cell receptor beta chains share one sample of origin, sequenced in a study of cytomegalovirus exposure and HLA in healthy donors. Primers for the PCR totalled 60 Vbeta and 13 Jbeta. The protocol was immunoSEQ multiplex PCR, while the TCRdb copy is restricted to in-frame clones and leaves out a portion. Of under 150,000 clones in the sample, around 85% were seen once. Sample: PBMCs. These receptors all stem from a boy younger than 18 in good health and CMV-seronegative.

The V and J genes are TRBV7-2 and TRBJ2-7, with 10 bases identical to TRBD2. This CDR3 spans 14 amino acids. Unmatched junction bases numbered 6, after V lost 7 bases and J lost 3 bases. Germline values: CDR1 SGHTA, CDR2 FQGNSA. CDR3 sequence: CASTSSGRYYEQYF. Here the CDR3 DNA reads TGTGCCAGCACCTCTAGCGGGAGATACTACGAGCAGTACTTC.

DNA for the CDR3: TGTGCCACCAGCAGAGGCGTCGGGGGGCGATTAGAGACCCAGTACTTC. Translation: CATSRGVGGRLETQYF. V is TRBV15 and J is TRBJ2-5; tentatively, D is TRBD2 (7 bases). V shed 1 base and J shed 4 bases, with 16 bases lying between them. The CDR3 is 16 residues long. Germline V gives CDR1 LNHNV, CDR2 YYDKDF (reference sequence).

A few counts support this clone. V usage is TRBV5-6 and J usage is TRBJ1-4; weak D call: TRBD1 (5 bases). Looked up from germline, CDR1 is SGHDT and CDR2 is YYEEEE. V was clipped by 1 base and J by 6 bases, with 13 bases between them. The CDR3 covers 15 residues. The CDR3 sequence is CASSLRAGMDEKLFF. The CDR3 DNA follows: TGTGCCAGCAGCTTGCGAGCAGGGATGGATGAAAAACTGTTTTTT. Drawing the rest from reference TRBV5-6 and TRBJ1-4, the complete variable domain is DAGVTQSPTHLIKTRGQQVTLRCSPKSGHDTVSWYQQALGQGPQFIFQYYEEEERQRGNFPDRFSGHQFPNYSSELNVNALLLGDSALYLCASSLRAGMDEKLFFGSGTQLSVL.

The genes are TRBV19 and TRBJ1-5; TRBD1 agrees at 10 bases. V was pared by 3 bases and J by 2 bases, with 10 bases of the junction left unmatched. The CDR3 runs 18 residues. Germline assignment: CDR1 LNHDA and CDR2 SQIVND (reference sequence). The CDR3 sequence is CASSIFGTGVSGNQPQHF. DNA of the CDR3: TGTGCCAGTAGTATTTTTGGGACAGGGGTTTCAGGCAATCAGCCCCAGCATTTT.

The rearrangement uses TRBV5-1 and TRBJ2-7, with 9 bases aligning to TRBD1. The germline CDR1 and CDR2 sequences are SGHRS and YFSETQ. V was clipped by 8 bases and J by 2 bases; unmatched bases: 11. This CDR3 contains 15 residues. CDR3 in amino acids: CASQMGQGEAYEQYF. The DNA for the CDR3 is TGCGCCAGTCAGATGGGACAGGGAGAGGCCTACGAGCAGTACTTC.